This note documents a single T cell receptor beta chain sequence. V was cut by 3 bases and J by 6 bases, with 14 bases left in between. The CDR3 length is 14 residues. Germline assignment: CDR1 KGHSH and CDR2 LQKENI. The source of the sample is a study of blood T cell repertoires in COVID-19. Original analysis: By means of reference gene primer amplification, nucleated cell counts were estimated. TCRdb keeps only in-frame clones here, not all; method: immunoSEQ multiplex PCR. Clone size and the V and J calls come from that table; the DNA yielded D and trimming. The table records under 120,000 clones, over 75% of them present only once.

The TCR was taken from a man aged 70 or older with active or convalescent COVID-19. The chain employs TRBV18 and TRBJ1-2, with a tentative D call TRBD1 (5 bases). The sequenced material came from peripheral blood. The CDR3 is CASSPGGDFNGYTF. The DNA for the CDR3 is TGTGCCAGCTCACCGGGAGGGGACTTCAATGGCTACACCTTC.